In this sample, the clone carrying this TCR beta chain turned up many times. This record belongs to a study of kidney transplant recipient with SARS-CoV-2 infection. TCRdb re-analysed the reads in MiXCR, keeping a single row per CDR3 protein. The sample lists under 300,000 distinct CDR3 sequences; around 28% were seen once. The CDR3 loop spans 15 amino acids. CDR1 is LGHNA, CDR2 YNFKEQ, per germline. J gave up 2 bases and V 2 bases, and 1 base lay outside the gene matches. This sequence joins TRBV4-2 and TRBJ2-7; 12 bases map to TRBD2. The TCR was taken from a male patient aged 25 to 39 who had COVID-19 and was a kidney transplant recipient. T cells may partly derive from the graft donor. The sequenced sample was a blood sample, obtained at baseline and between days 110 and 120 from a kidney transplant recipient. CDR3 sequence reads: CASSQLAGGTYEQYF. The DNA for the CDR3 is TGTGCCAGCAGCCAACTAGCGGGAGGGACCTACGAGCAGTACTTC.